The present T cell receptor beta chain was sequenced within a study of breast tumors, draining lymph nodes, adjacent tissues. Samples came from axillary lymph nodes draining the breast cancer. TCRdb fed the multiplex PCR reads into MiXCR, producing one record per CDR3 protein. Of some 170,000 distinct CDR3 sequences in the sample, around 35% are singletons; the top ten hold around 4%. About this clonotype itself: The target antigen is unknown.

General observations from the study: Findings are consistent with lymph node origin and intratumoral expansion of most tumor T cells. The lymph node origin of tumor T cells was framed as consistent with a hypothesis, not demonstrated. Luminal-like breast cancer showed significantly greater tumor-nontumor repertoire similarity than basal-like breast cancer did.

Germline V gives CDR1 KGHDR, CDR2 SFDVKD. This CDR3 has 12 amino acids. With 4 bases removed from V and 4 bases from J, the gap between germline ends came to 5 bases. This sequence originates from a female donor with breast cancer. Some clones in this sample may be carry-over from other donors' samples. V gene TRBV24-1 combines with J gene TRBJ2-3; D unclear. Sequencing was carried out using axillary lymph node tissue. The CDR3 loop is CATSEGSDTQYF. The CDR3 DNA follows: TGTGCCACCAGTGAAGGGTCAGATACGCAGTATTTT.